These T cell receptor beta chains were read from a single sample in a study of T cells after yellow fever vaccination. TCRdb itself ran the 5' RACE reads through MiXCR, one entry per CDR3 protein. The sample includes approximately 90,000 distinct CDR3 sequences, roughly 5.8% of them seen just once. This material consisted of CD8+ T cells sorted from PBMCs, taken 10 days after the yellow fever booster vaccination. The receptor set was obtained from a man younger than 35 who received the YFV17D yellow fever vaccine. The CDR3 runs from the conserved cysteine through the conserved F or W. D genes are given only for firm matches. The size of a clone is reported for some rows only, either as once, few or many, or as a class for expanded clones.

j_call d_call clone_size v_call cdr3_nt cdr3_aa
TRBJ2-7 NA NA TRBV12-3/TRBV12-4 TGTGCCAGCAGTTTGGGGGGAGCCGAGCAGTACTTC CASSLGGAEQYF
TRBJ1-2 NA few TRBV4-1 TGCGCCAGCAGCCAAGTAGACAGTTCTAACTATGGCTACACCTTC CASSQVDSSNYGYTF
TRBJ2-1 NA NA TRBV12-3/TRBV12-4 TGTGCCAGCAGTTTCGGTAGCTTCTCCTACAATGAGCAGTTCTTC CASSFGSFSYNEQFF
TRBJ2-3 TRBD2 NA TRBV24-1 TGTGCCACCAGCGGGACTAGCGGGCCCGATACGCAGTATTTT CATSGTSGPDTQYF
TRBJ1-1 NA few TRBV7-9 TGTGCCAGCAGCTTTGGGCAGGACGTTTTCTTT CASSFGQDVFF
TRBJ2-5 NA NA TRBV4-2 TGTGCCAGCAGCCAGTCCCGGGCCGTGTCGGAGACCCAGTACTTC CASSQSRAVSETQYF
TRBJ1-2 TRBD1 few TRBV7-2 TGTGCCAGCAGCCACGACAGGGGTGCGGGTCTAGAGGGCTACACCTTC CASSHDRGAGLEGYTF
TRBJ2-3 TRBD1 few TRBV7-2 TGTGCCACCTCGAGGGACAGCCGCACAGATACGCAGTATTTT CATSRDSRTDTQYF
TRBJ2-7 TRBD2 many TRBV15 TGTGCCACCAGCAGAGATAGCGGGGTCTCCTACGAGCAGTACTTC CATSRDSGVSYEQYF
TRBJ2-2 NA NA TRBV5-6 TGTGCCAGCAGTTGGGGGCGAGGATCGAACACCGGGGAGCTGTTTTTT CASSWGRGSNTGELFF
TRBJ1-2 NA NA TRBV10-3 TGTGCCATCAGGGCCCCCAGGGTGCCTGGCTACACCTTC CAIRAPRVPGYTF
TRBJ2-2 NA few TRBV13 TGTGCCAGCGCGAGGGTCAACACCGGGGAGCTGTTTTTT CASARVNTGELFF
TRBJ1-2 NA few TRBV6-1 TGTGCCAGCAGAGCCCCGGCGGGATACTATGGCTACACCTTC CASRAPAGYYGYTF
TRBJ2-3 TRBD2 few TRBV6-5 TGTGCCAGCAGTCAATCCGGGACAGGGCGACTAGCGGGGGATACAGATACGCAGTATTTT CASSQSGTGRLAGDTDTQYF
TRBJ1-1 NA few TRBV20-1 TGCAGCGGCGGGGGCGTGGTGAACACTGAAGCTTTCTTT CSGGGVVNTEAFF
TRBJ1-2 NA many TRBV19 TGTGCCAGTAGTGATCGGAAGCGGGATGGCTACACCTTC CASSDRKRDGYTF
TRBJ2-1 NA few TRBV19 TGTGCCAGTAGTTCCGGGGCTAGTGAGCAGTTCTTC CASSSGASEQFF
TRBJ1-1 NA few TRBV19 TGTGCCAGTAGTATAGTTCGGCGCGGGAAGACTGAAGCTTTCTTT CASSIVRRGKTEAFF
TRBJ2-3 NA NA TRBV27 TGTGCCAGCGGCTGGACAGCCACAGATACGCAGTATTTT CASGWTATDTQYF
TRBJ2-2 NA few TRBV4-1 TGCGCCAGCGGCCACGGGATCAATCCCGGGGAGCTGTTTTTT CASGHGINPGELFF
TRBJ2-2 NA few TRBV11-2 TGTGCCAGCAGCTTCTTGGGCAGGGACTTCTTCATCGGGGAGCTGTTTTTT CASSFLGRDFFIGELFF
TRBJ2-1 NA few TRBV6-2/TRBV6-3 TGTGCCAGCAGTTGGGACCGGGACGCAGGAATCTCCTACAATGAGCAGTTCTTC CASSWDRDAGISYNEQFF
TRBJ1-6 NA many TRBV7-9 TGTGCCAGCAGCTCCGCCCGGAGAGATTCACCCCTCCACTTT CASSSARRDSPLHF
TRBJ1-3 NA NA TRBV5-1 TGCGCCAGCAGCTTATTCGGGGTCGCGGAAAACACCATATATTTT CASSLFGVAENTIYF
TRBJ1-2 TRBD1 NA TRBV6-6 TGTGCCAGCAGTTACGAGGGGGCGAACTATGGCTACACCTTC CASSYEGANYGYTF
TRBJ2-5 NA few TRBV15 TGTGCCACCAGCAGCCAAGAGGTACAGACCCAAGAGACCCAGTACTTC CATSSQEVQTQETQYF
TRBJ2-4 TRBD2 many TRBV14 TGTGCCAGCAGCCAAGATTCGGGGGGAGGCGGAGTGTTAGCCAAAAACATTCAGTACTTC CASSQDSGGGGVLAKNIQYF
TRBJ2-7 NA NA TRBV7-9 TGTGCCAGCAGCTTATTCGGAGGGGCCTACGAGCAGTACTTC CASSLFGGAYEQYF
TRBJ1-5 NA NA TRBV7-2 TGTGCCAGCAGCCCCTACGGAGGGGGGAATAGCAATCAGCCCCAGCATTTT CASSPYGGGNSNQPQHF
TRBJ2-4 NA NA TRBV6-2/TRBV6-3 TGTGCCAGCAGCCAAAGAGGTTTGACCAAAAACATTCAGTACTTC CASSQRGLTKNIQYF
TRBJ1-2 NA few TRBV5-5 TGTGCCAGCTCCGGGACCGCAGTAGCTAACTATGGCTACACCTTC CASSGTAVANYGYTF
TRBJ2-2 NA few TRBV29-1 TGCAGCGTAGCCCGGACATCCTACACCGGGGAGCTGTTTTTT CSVARTSYTGELFF
TRBJ1-3 NA few TRBV29-1 TGCAGCGCCGCGGGGGGTGACTCTGGAAACACCATATATTTT CSAAGGDSGNTIYF
TRBJ2-5 TRBD2 NA TRBV29-1 TGCAGCGTTGAAGTAGCGGGGACCCAAGAGACCCAGTACTTC CSVEVAGTQETQYF
TRBJ2-1 TRBD2 few TRBV12-3/TRBV12-4 TGTGCCAGCAGTTTAACTAGCGGGGGGGTACGGGAGCAGTTCTTC CASSLTSGGVREQFF
TRBJ2-3 TRBD2 many TRBV6-6 TGTGCCAGCAGCAGACTAGCGGGCACTAGCACAGATACGCAGTATTTT CASSRLAGTSTDTQYF